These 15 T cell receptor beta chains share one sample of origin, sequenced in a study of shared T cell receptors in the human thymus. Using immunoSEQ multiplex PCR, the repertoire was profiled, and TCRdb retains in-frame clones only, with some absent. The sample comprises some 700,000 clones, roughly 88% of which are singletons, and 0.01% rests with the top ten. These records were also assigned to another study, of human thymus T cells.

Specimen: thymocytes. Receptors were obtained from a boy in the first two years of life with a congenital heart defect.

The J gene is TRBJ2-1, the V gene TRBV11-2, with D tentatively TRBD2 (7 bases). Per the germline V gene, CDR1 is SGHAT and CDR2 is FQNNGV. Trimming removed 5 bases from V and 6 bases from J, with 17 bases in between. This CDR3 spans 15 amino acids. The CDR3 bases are TGTGCCAGCAGCCTCCGGGGGCGGGAGCCCAATGAGCAGTTCTTC. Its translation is CASSLRGREPNEQFF. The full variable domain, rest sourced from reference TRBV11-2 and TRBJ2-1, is EAGVAQSPRYKIIEKRQSVAFWCNPISGHATLYWYQQILGQGPKLLIQFQNNGVVDDSQLPKDRFSAERLKGVDSTLKIQPAKLEDSAVYLCASSLRGREPNEQFFGPGTRLTVL.

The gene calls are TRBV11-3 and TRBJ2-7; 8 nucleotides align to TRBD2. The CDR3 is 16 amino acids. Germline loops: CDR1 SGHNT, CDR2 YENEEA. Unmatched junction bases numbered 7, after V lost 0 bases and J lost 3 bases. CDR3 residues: CASSLDLREGVYEQYF. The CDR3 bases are TGTGCCAGCAGCTTAGATCTACGGGAGGGAGTCTACGAGCAGTACTTC.

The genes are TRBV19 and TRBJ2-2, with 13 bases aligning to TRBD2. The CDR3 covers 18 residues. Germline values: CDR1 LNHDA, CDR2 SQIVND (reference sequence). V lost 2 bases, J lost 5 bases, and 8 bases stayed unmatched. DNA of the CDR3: TGTGCCAGTAGTATAAAGGGACTAGCGGGAATGTGGACCGGGGAGCTGTTTTTT. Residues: CASSIKGLAGMWTGELFF.

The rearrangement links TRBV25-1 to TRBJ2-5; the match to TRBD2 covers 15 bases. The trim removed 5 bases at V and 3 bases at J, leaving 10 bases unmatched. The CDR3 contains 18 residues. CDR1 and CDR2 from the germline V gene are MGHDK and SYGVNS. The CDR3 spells CASSLPGTSGRRKETQYF. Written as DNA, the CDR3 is TGTGCCAGCAGTCTACCCGGGACTAGCGGGAGGAGGAAAGAGACCCAGTACTTC.

This CDR3 reads CASRPGTGGIYEQYF. CDR3 bases: TGTGCCAGCAGACCCGGGACAGGGGGTATCTACGAGCAGTACTTC. The rearrangement links TRBV2 to TRBJ2-7, with 11 bases identical to TRBD1. V dropped 6 bases and J dropped 3; count of bases not matched to a gene: 7. Germline V lookup: CDR1 SNHLY, CDR2 FYNNEI. This CDR3 comprises 15 residues.

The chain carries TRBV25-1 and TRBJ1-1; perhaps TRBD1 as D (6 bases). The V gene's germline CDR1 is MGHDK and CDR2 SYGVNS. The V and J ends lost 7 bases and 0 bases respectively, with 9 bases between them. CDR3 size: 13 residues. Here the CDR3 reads CASTQGLNTEAFF. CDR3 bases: TGTGCCAGCACACAGGGATTGAACACTGAAGCTTTCTTT.

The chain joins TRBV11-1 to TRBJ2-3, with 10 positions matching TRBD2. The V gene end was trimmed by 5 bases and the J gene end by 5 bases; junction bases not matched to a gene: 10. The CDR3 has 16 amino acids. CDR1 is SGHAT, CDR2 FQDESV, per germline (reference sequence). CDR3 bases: TGTGCCAGCAGCCCTAAACTAGCGGGGAGGCAAGATACGCAGTATTTT. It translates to CASSPKLAGRQDTQYF.

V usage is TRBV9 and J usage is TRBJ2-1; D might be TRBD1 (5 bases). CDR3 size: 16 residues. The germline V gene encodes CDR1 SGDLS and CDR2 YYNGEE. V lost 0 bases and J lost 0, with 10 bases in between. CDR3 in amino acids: CASSVGGLHSYNEQFF. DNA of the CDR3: TGTGCCAGCAGCGTAGGGGGCCTACACTCCTACAATGAGCAGTTCTTC.

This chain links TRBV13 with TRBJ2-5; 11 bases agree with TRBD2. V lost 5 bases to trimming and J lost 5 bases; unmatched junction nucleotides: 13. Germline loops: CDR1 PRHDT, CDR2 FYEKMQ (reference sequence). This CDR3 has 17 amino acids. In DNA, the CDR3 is TGTGCCAGCAGCCCTTACCTTAGCGGGAGGGCCTTTGAGACCCAGTACTTC. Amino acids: CASSPYLSGRAFETQYF.

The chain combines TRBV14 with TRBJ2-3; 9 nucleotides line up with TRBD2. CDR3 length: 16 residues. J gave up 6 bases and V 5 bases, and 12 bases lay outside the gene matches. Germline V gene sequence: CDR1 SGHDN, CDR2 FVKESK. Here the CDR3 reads CASSKSGRHLRDTQYF. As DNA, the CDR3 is TGTGCCAGCAGCAAAAGCGGGAGGCACCTCAGGGATACGCAGTATTTT.

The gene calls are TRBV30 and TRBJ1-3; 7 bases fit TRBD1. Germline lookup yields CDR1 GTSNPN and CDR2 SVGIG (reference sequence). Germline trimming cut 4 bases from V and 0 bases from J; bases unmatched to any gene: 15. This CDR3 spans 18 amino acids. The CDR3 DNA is TGTGCCTGGACCACATTTGGACAGGCTGTTACCTCTGGAAACACCATATATTTT. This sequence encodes CAWTTFGQAVTSGNTIYF.

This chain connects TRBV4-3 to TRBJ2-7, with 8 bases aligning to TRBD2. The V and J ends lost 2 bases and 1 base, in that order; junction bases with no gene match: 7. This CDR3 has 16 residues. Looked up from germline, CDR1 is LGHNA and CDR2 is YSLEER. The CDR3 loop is CASSQTRLAGSYEQYF. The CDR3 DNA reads TGCGCCAGCAGCCAAACTCGGCTAGCGGGTTCCTACGAGCAGTACTTC.

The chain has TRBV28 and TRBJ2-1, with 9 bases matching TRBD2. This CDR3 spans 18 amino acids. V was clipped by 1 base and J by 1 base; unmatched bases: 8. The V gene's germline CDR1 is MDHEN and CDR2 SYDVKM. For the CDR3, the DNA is TGTGCCAGCAGTTTATTCCTAAGCGGGGGGATATCCTACAATGAGCAGTTCTTC. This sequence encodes CASSLFLSGGISYNEQFF.

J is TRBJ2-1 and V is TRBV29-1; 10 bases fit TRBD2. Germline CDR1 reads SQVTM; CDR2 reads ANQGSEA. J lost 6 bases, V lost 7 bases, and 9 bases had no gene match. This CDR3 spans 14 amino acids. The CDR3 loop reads CSAIILAGINEQFF. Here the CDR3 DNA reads TGCAGCGCAATAATACTAGCGGGGATCAATGAGCAGTTCTTC.

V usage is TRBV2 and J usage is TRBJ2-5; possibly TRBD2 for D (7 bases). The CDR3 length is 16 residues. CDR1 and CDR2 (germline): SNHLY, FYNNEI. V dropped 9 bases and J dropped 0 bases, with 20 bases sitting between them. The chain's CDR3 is CARRAGGPQYQETQYF. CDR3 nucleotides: TGTGCCAGAAGGGCCGGGGGGCCCCAGTACCAAGAGACCCAGTACTTC.